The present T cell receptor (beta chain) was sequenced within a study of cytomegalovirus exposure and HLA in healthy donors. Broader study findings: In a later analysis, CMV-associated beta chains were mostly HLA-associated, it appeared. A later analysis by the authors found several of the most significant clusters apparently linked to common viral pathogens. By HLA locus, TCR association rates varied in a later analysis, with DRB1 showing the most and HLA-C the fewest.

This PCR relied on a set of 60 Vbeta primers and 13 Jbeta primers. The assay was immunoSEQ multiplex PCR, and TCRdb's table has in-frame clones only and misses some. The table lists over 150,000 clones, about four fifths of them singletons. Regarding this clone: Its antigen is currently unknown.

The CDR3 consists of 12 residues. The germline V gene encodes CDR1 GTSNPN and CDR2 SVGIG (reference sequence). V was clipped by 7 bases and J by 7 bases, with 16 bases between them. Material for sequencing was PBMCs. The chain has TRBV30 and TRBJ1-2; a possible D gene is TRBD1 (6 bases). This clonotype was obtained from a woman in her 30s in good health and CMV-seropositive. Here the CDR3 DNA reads TGTGCCTACAAACGGGGGGCCTCTGGCTACACCTTC. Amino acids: CAYKRGASGYTF. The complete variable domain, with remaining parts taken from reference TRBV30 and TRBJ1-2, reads SQTIHQWPATLVQPVGSPLSLECTVEGTSNPNLYWYRQAAGRGLQLLFYSVGIGQISSEVPQNLSASRPQDRQFILSSKKLLLSDSGFYLCAYKRGASGYTFGSGTRLTVV.